The source of this TCR beta chain is a study of neoadjuvant anti-PD-1 for oral cavity cancer. Regarding the study as a whole: PBMC Gini-index clonality exceeded responders' in non-responders post-nivolumab.

With 3 bases removed from V and 4 bases from J, the gap between germline ends came to 9 bases. Germline V CDR1 and CDR2: SGHTA, FQGTGA. CDR3 size: 14 residues. About this clone: Antigen: not known.

PBMC libraries mostly used roughly 460 ng of input genomic DNA, with six replicates per sample. TCRdb keeps only in-frame clones here, not all; method: immunoSEQ multiplex PCR. The profile covers around 17,000 clones, with 65% appearing a single time and roughly 2.6% taken by the ten largest. V gene TRBV7-3 combines with J gene TRBJ1-4; D uncertain. The source was PBMCs, collected before nivolumab (anti-PD-1) treatment. The sequence derives from a person between 40 and 79 years old with oral cavity squamous cell carcinoma. This CDR3 is CASSFGAGNEKLFF. The CDR3 nucleotides read TGTGCCAGCAGCTTTGGTGCGGGTAATGAAAAACTGTTTTTT.